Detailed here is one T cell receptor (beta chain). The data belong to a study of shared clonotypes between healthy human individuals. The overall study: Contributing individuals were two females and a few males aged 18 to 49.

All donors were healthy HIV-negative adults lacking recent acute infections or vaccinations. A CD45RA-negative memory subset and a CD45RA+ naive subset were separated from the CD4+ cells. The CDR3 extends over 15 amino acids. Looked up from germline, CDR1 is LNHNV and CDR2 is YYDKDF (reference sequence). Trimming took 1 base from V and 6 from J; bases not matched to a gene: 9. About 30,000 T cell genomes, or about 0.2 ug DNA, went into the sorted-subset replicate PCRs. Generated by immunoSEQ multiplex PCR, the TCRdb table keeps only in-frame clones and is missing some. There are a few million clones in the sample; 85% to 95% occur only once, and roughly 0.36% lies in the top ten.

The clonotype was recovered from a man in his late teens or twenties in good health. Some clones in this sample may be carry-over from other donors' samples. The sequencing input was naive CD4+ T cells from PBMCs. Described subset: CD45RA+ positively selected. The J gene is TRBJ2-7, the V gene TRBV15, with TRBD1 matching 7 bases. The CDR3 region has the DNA TGTGCCACCAGCAGAGCTCGACAGGGTTTGGTCGAGCAGTACTTC. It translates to CATSRARQGLVEQYF.